These T cell receptor beta chains were read from a single sample in a study of cytomegalovirus exposure and HLA in healthy donors. Profiled with immunoSEQ multiplex PCR; TCRdb holds only in-frame clones, not every one. The table shows 100,000 to 150,000 clones, with 78% occurring only once. The sample comprised PBMCs. These receptors were obtained from a middle-aged woman in good health and CMV-seronegative. Each CDR3 is given with its conserved first and last residue. The D gene is left open where the match is weak. Clone size is shown for a subset of rows, as once, few, many or a class of expanded clone.

TRBJ2-6 TRBV28 - - TGTGCCAGCAGTCCAGGGGCTGGGGCCAACGTCCTGACTTTC CASSPGAGANVLTF
TRBJ1-2 TRBV7-2 TRBD1 - TGTGCCAGCAGCTTAGTGGCAGGGGGTAACTATGGCTACACCTTC CASSLVAGGNYGYTF
TRBJ2-7 TRBV21-1 - - TGTGCCAGCAGACAAATCTATAGGACTAGTGGCTACGAGCAGTACTTC CASRQIYRTSGYEQYF
TRBJ1-1 TRBV5-6 TRBD1 once TGTGCCAGCAGCTTAGGACAGGCAAACACTGAAGCTTTCTTT CASSLGQANTEAFF
TRBJ1-1 TRBV28 TRBD1 - TGTGCCAGCGGGGAATTCACCTCCGGGACAGGGAAGTCCGACGCTTTCTTT CASGEFTSGTGKSDAFF
TRBJ2-7 TRBV18 - - TGTGCCAGCTCACCGGGCGAGACAGGCACAAGACCCACCGAGCAGTACTTC CASSPGETGTRPTEQYF
TRBJ1-2 TRBV7-2 TRBD1 - TGTGCCAGCAGCTTGAAAGGGACAGGGGTACGCGGCTACACCTTC CASSLKGTGVRGYTF
TRBJ2-3 TRBV5-4 TRBD2 few TGTGCCAGCAGTTGGGGGGGGCGGGAGGGCCAAGATACGCAGTATTTT CASSWGGREGQDTQYF
TRBJ1-1 TRBV28 - - TGTGCCAGCAGTTTGCGGGGAGGAACTGAAGCTTTCTTT CASSLRGGTEAFF
TRBJ2-7 TRBV6-5 TRBD1 - TGTGCCAGCAGTGGGCCGGGACAGGGAGTCTACGAGCAGTACTTC CASSGPGQGVYEQYF
TRBJ1-5 TRBV29-1 TRBD1 - TGCAGCGTCCAGACAGGGGCCAACAATCAGCCCCAGCATTTT CSVQTGANNQPQHF
TRBJ2-7 TRBV28 TRBD2 - TGTGCCAGCAGTTTGCCCGGACTAGCGGGAGGAGGTGAGCAGTACTTC CASSLPGLAGGGEQYF
TRBJ2-7 TRBV4-3 TRBD1 - TGCGCCAGCAGCCAGCAAGGACAGGGTCCCTACGAGCAGTACTTC CASSQQGQGPYEQYF
TRBJ1-4 TRBV27 TRBD1 - TGTGCCAGCAGTGAGAGTCCTTCAGGGGGGAGTGAAAAACTGTTTTTT CASSESPSGGSEKLFF
TRBJ1-2 TRBV5-6 - - TGTGCCAGCAGCCCAGGACCGGGGTTATTTCGCTATGGCTACACCTTC CASSPGPGLFRYGYTF
TRBJ2-2 TRBV4-1 - - TGCGCCAGCAGCCAAGTGGGGGGGAACACCGGGGAGCTGTTTTTT CASSQVGGNTGELFF
TRBJ1-2 TRBV15 TRBD1 once TGTGCCACCAGCAGACGAGGGGGCTCTGGCTACACCTTC CATSRRGGSGYTF
TRBJ2-5 TRBV7-2 TRBD2 few TGTGCCAGCAGCTTAGCAGGGACTAAAGAGACCCAGTACTTC CASSLAGTKETQYF
TRBJ2-3 TRBV10-2 - - TGCGCCAGCATACAAGCGGGCGCCACAGATACGCAGTATTTT CASIQAGATDTQYF
TRBJ2-2 TRBV6-4 TRBD1 - TGTGCCAGCAGAGGGGACAGGGGGTACACCGGGGAGCTGTTTTTT CASRGDRGYTGELFF
TRBJ2-1 TRBV4-1 - - TGCGCCAGCAGCCGACCCCCGGGCCGGAAAGGGCCGGGGAATGAGCAGTTCTTC CASSRPPGRKGPGNEQFF
TRBJ2-4 TRBV28 TRBD2 - TGTGCCAGCTTGACTAGCGGGAGTTCGCGGAACAGTCAGTACTTC CASLTSGSSRNSQYF
TRBJ1-1 TRBV9 TRBD1 few TGTGCCAGCAGCGCGGAAATTACAGGGGCGGAAGCTTTCTTT CASSAEITGAEAFF
TRBJ2-5 TRBV9 - - TGTGCCAGCAGCGGGCATCCAGAAGAGACCCAGTACTTC CASSGHPEETQYF
TRBJ2-3 TRBV5-1 - - TGCGCCAGCAGCTTGGGGGCGGGACCAGATACGCAGTATTTT CASSLGAGPDTQYF
TRBJ2-7 TRBV4-2 TRBD2 - TGTGCCAGCAGCCAAGGGGCGGGAGCGGTTGACGAGCAGTACTTC CASSQGAGAVDEQYF
TRBJ2-7 TRBV11-2 - - TGTGCCAGCAGCTTAGGCCGCGGGGTCTCCTACGAGCAGTACTTC CASSLGRGVSYEQYF
TRBJ1-2 TRBV5-1 - - TGCGCCAGCTCGGGACAAGAGGGGGGCTACACCTTC CASSGQEGGYTF
TRBJ2-7 TRBV2 - once TGTGCCAGCAGTAAAGGGGGGCTAACCTACGAGCAGTACTTC CASSKGGLTYEQYF
TRBJ1-5 TRBV28 - - TGTGCCAGCAGTTTCGCGAGGCAGCCCCAGCATTTT CASSFARQPQHF
TRBJ2-7 TRBV4-2 - - TGTGCCAGCAGCCACCCTCCCGGGAAGAGCCGCGACGAGCAGTACTTC CASSHPPGKSRDEQYF
TRBJ1-2 TRBV18 TRBD1 - TGTGCCAGCTCACAAGCTACAGGGGTTCAAGTTGGTGGCTACACCTTC CASSQATGVQVGGYTF
TRBJ2-7 TRBV6-1 TRBD1 few TGTGCCAGCAGCTCGGACAGGAGCTCCTACGAGCAGTACTTC CASSSDRSSYEQYF
TRBJ2-1 TRBV7-2 TRBD1 - TGTGCCAGCGCCACGACAGGGGGCCTCTACAATGAGCAGTTCTTC CASATTGGLYNEQFF
TRBJ2-7 TRBV29-1 - - TGCAGCGTTGTAGCGGAGGACTACGAGCAGTACTTC CSVVAEDYEQYF
TRBJ1-5 TRBV5-1 TRBD1 - TGCGCCAGCAGCTCGGGGACAGGGAATCAGCCCCAGCATTTT CASSSGTGNQPQHF
TRBJ1-1 TRBV7-2 - - TGTGCCAGCAGCTTAGAGTGGCAGAACACTGAAGCTTTCTTT CASSLEWQNTEAFF
TRBJ2-5 TRBV9 TRBD2 few TGTGCCAGCAGCGTAGGGACTAGCGGGGAAGAGACCCAGTACTTC CASSVGTSGEETQYF
TRBJ2-1 TRBV28 TRBD2 - TGTGCCAGCAGCCCTGGACTAGCGGGAGGAGGTGAGCAGTTCTTC CASSPGLAGGGEQFF
TRBJ1-6 TRBV6-1 - - TGTGCCAGCAGTGAGGCCGGCGGGTCTTCACCCCTCCACTTT CASSEAGGSSPLHF
TRBJ2-3 TRBV7-8 TRBD2 - TGTGCCAGCAGCCTGGCGGGAGGGCCCCCCGGCACAGATACGCAGTATTTT CASSLAGGPPGTDTQYF
TRBJ2-3 TRBV10-3 - - TGTGCCATCAGCTCAGGGGCGGGCACAGATACGCAGTATTTT CAISSGAGTDTQYF